The source of this T cell receptor (beta chain) is a study of blood T cell repertoires in COVID-19. The table came from immunoSEQ multiplex PCR; TCRdb's copy has only in-frame clones and leaves some out. The sample has around 380,000 clones, more than 65% seen once. The ends were cut back, 2 bases at V and 1 base at J, with 9 bases in the middle. The CDR3 is made up of 15 amino acids. Germline V gene data show CDR1 as SGHVS and CDR2 as FNYEAQ. Specimen: peripheral blood. The sequence was obtained from a human donor with acute or convalescent COVID-19. The donor label of this sample is uncertain. The chain carries TRBV7-6 and TRBJ1-3, with a possible D match to TRBD1 (5 bases). CDR3 in DNA: TGTGCCAGCAGCTTAACAGGTGCATCTGGAAACACCATATATTTT. Translation: CASSLTGASGNTIYF.